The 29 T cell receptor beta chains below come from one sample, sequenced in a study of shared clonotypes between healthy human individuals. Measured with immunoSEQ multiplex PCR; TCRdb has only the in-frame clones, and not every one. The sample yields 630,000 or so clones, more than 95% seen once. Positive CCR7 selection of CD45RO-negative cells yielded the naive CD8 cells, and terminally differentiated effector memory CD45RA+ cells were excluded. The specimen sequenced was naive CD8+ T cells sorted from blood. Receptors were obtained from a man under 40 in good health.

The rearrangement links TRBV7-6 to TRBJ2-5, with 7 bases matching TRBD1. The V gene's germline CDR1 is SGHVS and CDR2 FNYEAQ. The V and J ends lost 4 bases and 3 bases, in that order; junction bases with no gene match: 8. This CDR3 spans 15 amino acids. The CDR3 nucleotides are TGTGCCAGCAGCTCTGGTTACAGGGGTGAAGAGACCCAGTACTTC. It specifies CASSSGYRGEETQYF.

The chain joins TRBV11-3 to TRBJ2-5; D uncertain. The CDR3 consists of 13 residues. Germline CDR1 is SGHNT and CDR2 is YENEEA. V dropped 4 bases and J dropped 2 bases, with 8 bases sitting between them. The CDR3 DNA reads TGTGCCAGCAGCTCAATGGCGCAAGAGACCCAGTACTTC. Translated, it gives CASSSMAQETQYF.

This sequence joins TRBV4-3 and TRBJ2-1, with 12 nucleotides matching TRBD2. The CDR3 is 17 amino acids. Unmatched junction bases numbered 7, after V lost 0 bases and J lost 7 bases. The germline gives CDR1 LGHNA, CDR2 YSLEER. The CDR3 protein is CASSQDASSGRENEQFF. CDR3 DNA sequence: TGCGCCAGCAGCCAAGACGCGTCTAGCGGGAGGGAGAATGAGCAGTTCTTC.

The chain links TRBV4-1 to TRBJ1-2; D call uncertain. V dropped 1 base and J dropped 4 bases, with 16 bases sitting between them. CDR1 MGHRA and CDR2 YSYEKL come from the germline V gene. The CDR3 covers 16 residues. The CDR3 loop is CASSQGMVSNGYGYTF. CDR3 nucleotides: TGCGCCAGCAGCCAAGGGATGGTCTCCAATGGCTATGGCTACACCTTC.

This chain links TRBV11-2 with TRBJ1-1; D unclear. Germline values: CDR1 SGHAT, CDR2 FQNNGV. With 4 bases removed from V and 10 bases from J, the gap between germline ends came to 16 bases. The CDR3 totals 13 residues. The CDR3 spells CASSSGLPETAFF. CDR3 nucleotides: TGTGCCAGCAGCTCGGGTCTACCAGAGACAGCTTTCTTT.

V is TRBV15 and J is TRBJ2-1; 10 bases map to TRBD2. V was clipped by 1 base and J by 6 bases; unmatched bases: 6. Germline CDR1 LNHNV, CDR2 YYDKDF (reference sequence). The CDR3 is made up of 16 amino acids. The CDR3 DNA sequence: TGTGCCACCAGCAGAGCTCCGACTAGCGGGCTCAATGAGCAGTTCTTC. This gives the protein CATSRAPTSGLNEQFF.

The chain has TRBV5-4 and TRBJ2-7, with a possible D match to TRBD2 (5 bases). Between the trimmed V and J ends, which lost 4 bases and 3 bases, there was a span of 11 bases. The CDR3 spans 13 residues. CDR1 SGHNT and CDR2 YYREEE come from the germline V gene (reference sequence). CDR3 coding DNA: TGTGCCAGCAGCGACGTTACTAGCTACGAGCAGTACTTC. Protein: CASSDVTSYEQYF.

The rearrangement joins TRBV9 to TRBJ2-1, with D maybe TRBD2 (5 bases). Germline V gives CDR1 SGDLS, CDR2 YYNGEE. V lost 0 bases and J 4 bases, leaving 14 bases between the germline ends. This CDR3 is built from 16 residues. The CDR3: CASSVAAGMFYNEQFF. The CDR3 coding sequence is TGTGCCAGCAGCGTAGCTGCCGGGATGTTTTACAATGAGCAGTTCTTC.

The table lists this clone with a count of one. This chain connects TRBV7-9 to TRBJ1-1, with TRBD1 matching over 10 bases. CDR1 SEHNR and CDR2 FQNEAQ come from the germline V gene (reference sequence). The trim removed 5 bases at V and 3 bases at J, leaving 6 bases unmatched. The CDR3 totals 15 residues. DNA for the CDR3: TGTGCCAGCAGCCCAGACAGGGGGCTCCACACTGAAGCTTTCTTT. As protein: CASSPDRGLHTEAFF.

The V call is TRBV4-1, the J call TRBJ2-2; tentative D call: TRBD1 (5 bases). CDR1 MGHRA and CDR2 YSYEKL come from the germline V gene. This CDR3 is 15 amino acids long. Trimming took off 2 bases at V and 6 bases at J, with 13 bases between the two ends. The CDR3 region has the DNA TGCGCCAGCAGCCAATTTCCCAGGGATCCCGGGGAGCTGTTTTTT. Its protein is CASSQFPRDPGELFF.

In DNA form, the CDR3 reads TGTGCGACACTTCCTCGGACAGGGCACTCCATTAACTATGGCTACACCTTC. This translates into CATLPRTGHSINYGYTF. This rearrangement joins TRBV27 to TRBJ1-2; TRBD1 matches at 8 bases. The V gene's germline CDR1 is MNHEY and CDR2 SMNVEV (reference sequence). The CDR3 sequence is 17 residues long.

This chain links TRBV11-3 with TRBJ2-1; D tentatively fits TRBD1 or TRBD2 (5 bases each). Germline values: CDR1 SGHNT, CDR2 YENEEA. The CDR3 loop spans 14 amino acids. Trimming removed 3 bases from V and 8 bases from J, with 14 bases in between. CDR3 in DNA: TGTGCCAGCAGCTTCGGGGCAGGGTGGGATGAGCAGTTCTTC. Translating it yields CASSFGAGWDEQFF.

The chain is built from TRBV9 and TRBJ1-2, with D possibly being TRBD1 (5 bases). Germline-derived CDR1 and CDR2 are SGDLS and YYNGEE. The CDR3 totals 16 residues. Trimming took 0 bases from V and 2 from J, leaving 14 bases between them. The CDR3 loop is CASSVEGGDYNYGYTF. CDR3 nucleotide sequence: TGTGCCAGCAGCGTAGAGGGCGGGGACTACAACTATGGCTACACCTTC.

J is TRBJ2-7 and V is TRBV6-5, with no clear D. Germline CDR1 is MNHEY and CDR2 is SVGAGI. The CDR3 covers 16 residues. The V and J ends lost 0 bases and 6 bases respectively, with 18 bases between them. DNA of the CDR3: TGTGCCAGCAGTTACTCATCCCACCCCATTGATGGCGAGCAGTACTTC. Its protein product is CASSYSSHPIDGEQYF.

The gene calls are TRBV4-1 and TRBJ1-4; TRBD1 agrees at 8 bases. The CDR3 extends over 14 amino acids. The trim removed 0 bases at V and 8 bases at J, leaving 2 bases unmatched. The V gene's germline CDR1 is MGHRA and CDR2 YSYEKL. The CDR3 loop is CASSQDSGGEKLFF. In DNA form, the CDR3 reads TGCGCCAGCAGCCAAGATTCAGGGGGCGAAAAACTGTTTTTT.

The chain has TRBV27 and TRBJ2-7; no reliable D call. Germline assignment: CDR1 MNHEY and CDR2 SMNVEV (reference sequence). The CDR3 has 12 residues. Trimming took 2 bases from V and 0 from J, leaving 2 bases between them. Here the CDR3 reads CASSLISYEQYF. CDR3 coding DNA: TGTGCCAGCAGTTTAATCTCCTACGAGCAGTACTTC.

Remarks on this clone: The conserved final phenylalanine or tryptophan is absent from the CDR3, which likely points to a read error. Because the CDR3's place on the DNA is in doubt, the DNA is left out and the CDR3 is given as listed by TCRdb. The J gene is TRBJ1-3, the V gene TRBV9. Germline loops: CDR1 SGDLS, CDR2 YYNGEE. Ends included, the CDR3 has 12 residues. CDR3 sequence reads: CASSPPGGFYFC.

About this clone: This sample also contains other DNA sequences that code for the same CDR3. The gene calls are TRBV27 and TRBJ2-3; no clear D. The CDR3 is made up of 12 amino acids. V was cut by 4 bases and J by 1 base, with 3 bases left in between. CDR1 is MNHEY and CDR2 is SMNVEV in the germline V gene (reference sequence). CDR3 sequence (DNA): TGTGCCAGCAGTTCGCGCACAGATACGCAGTATTTT. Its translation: CASSSRTDTQYF.

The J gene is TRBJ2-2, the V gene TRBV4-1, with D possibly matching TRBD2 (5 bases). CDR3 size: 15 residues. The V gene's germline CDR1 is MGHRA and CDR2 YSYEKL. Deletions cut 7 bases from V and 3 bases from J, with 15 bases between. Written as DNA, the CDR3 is TGCGCCAGCAACGATCAAGGAGGCTACACCGGGGAGCTGTTTTTT. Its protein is CASNDQGGYTGELFF.

CDR3: CASSLGVLGDRVSETQYF. CDR3 sequence (DNA): TGTGCCAGCAGCTTAGGGGTCCTGGGGGACAGGGTTTCGGAGACCCAGTACTTC. The chain joins TRBV11-2 to TRBJ2-5; 9 bases match TRBD1. The junction had 14 bases not matched to a gene; V was cut back by 1 base and J by 5 bases. The germline V gene has CDR1 SGHAT and CDR2 FQNNGV. This CDR3 region has 18 residues.

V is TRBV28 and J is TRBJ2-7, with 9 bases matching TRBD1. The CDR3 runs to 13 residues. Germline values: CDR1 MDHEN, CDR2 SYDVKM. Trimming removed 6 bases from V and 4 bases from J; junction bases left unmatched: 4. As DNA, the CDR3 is TGTGCCAGCAGCCCGGGACAGGGTTACGAGCAGTACTTC. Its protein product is CASSPGQGYEQYF.

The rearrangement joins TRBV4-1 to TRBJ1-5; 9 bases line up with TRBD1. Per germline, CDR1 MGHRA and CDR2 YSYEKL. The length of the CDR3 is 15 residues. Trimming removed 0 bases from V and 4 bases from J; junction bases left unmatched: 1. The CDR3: CASSQEGTGNQPQHF. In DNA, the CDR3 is TGCGCCAGCAGCCAAGAAGGGACAGGGAATCAGCCCCAGCATTTT.

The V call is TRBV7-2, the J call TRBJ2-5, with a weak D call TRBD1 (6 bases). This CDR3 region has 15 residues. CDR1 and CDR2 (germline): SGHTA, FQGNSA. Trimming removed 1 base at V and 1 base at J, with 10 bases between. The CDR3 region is CASSLVQGIQETQYF. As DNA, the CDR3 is TGTGCCAGCAGCTTAGTACAGGGCATCCAAGAGACCCAGTACTTC.

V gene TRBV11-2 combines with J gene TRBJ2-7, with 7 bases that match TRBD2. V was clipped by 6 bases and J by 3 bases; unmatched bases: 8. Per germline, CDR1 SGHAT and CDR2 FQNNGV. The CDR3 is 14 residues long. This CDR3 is CASSLRGTNYEQYF. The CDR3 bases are TGTGCCAGCAGTTTACGGGGGACTAACTACGAGCAGTACTTC.

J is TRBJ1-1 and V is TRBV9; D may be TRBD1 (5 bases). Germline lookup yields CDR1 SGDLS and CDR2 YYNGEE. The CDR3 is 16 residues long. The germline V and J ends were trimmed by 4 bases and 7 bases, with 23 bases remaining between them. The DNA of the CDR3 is TGTGCCAGCAGCCCCTCGGCCGGGACTGGGAAGGGTGAAGCTTTCTTT. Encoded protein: CASSPSAGTGKGEAFF.

CDR3 nucleotides: TGTGCCAGCACCCTCACTTCAAGGAACACTGAAGCTTTCTTT. This codes for CASTLTSRNTEAFF. The rearrangement joins TRBV7-8 to TRBJ1-1; D is uncertain. The CDR3 has 14 amino acids. Trimming took off 7 bases at V and 1 base at J, with 13 bases between the two ends. The germline V gene encodes CDR1 SGHVS and CDR2 FQNEAQ.

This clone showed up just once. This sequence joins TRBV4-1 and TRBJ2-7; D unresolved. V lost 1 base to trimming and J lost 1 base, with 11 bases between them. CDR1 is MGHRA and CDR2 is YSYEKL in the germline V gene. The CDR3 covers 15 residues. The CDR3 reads CASSQGKGRSYEQYF. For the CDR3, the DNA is TGCGCCAGCAGCCAAGGAAAGGGCAGGTCCTACGAGCAGTACTTC.

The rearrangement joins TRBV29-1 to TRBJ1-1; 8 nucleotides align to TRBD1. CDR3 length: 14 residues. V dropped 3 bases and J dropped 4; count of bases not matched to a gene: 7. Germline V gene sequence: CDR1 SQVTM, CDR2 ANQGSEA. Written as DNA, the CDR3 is TGCAGCGTTGACTCAGGACAGGGAGGCACTGAAGCTTTCTTT. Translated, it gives CSVDSGQGGTEAFF.

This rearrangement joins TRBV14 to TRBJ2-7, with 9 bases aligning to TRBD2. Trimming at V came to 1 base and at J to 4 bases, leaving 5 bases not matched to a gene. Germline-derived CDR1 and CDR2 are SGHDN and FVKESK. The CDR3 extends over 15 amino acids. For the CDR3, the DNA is TGTGCCAGCAGCCAAGGCGCTAGCGGGATTTACGAGCAGTACTTC. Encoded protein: CASSQGASGIYEQYF.